The clone carrying this TCR beta chain was counted only a few times. This sample is part of a study of blood T cell repertoires in COVID-19. Clones were read by immunoSEQ multiplex PCR, and TCRdb kept only the in-frame ones, dropping some. The data hold just under 350,000 clones, with roughly 86% observed a single time. V dropped 0 bases and J dropped 12; count of bases not matched to a gene: 4. The CDR3 runs 13 residues. Germline V gene lookup returns CDR1 SGHAT and CDR2 FQNNGV. V and J are TRBV11-2 and TRBJ2-1; 8 bases align to TRBD1. The sequencing sample was made of peripheral blood. The TCR was taken from a woman in her sixties or seventies with COVID-19, enrolled during active disease. The CDR3 DNA reads TGTGCCAGCAGCTTAGACAGACAGGGGACGCAGTTCTTC. Translating gives CASSLDRQGTQFF.